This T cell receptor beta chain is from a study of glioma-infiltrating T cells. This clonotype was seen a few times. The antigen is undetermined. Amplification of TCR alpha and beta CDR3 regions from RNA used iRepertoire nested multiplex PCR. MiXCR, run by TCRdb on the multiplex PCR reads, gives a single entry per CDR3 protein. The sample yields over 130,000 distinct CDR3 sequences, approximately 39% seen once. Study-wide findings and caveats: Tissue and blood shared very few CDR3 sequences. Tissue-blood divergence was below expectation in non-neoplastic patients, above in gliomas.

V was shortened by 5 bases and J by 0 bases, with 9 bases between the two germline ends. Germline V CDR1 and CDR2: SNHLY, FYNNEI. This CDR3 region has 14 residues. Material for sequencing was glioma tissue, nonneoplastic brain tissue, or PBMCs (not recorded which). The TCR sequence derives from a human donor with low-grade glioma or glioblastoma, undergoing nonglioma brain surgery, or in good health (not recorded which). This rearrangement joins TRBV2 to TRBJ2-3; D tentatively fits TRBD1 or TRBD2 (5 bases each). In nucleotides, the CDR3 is TGTGCCAGCAGTTTTTGGGGGAGCACAGATACGCAGTATTTT. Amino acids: CASSFWGSTDTQYF.